This TCR beta chain was recovered during a study of OX40 agonist ivuxolimab in advanced cancers. Study as a whole: With ivuxolimab, an agonistic anti-OX40 (CD134) antibody, patients were treated. Enrolled patients in dose escalation had cancers that were hepatocellular carcinoma, melanoma, renal cell or head and neck cancer. The study reported partial responses in three patients: one hepatocellular carcinoma, two cutaneous melanoma. Study outcomes and limitations: In CD8+ T cells, expanded clones were on average more numerous than in CD4+.

Assay: immunoSEQ multiplex PCR; the TCRdb copy retains only in-frame clones and omits some. The sample consists of 45,000 or so clones, around 84% of them appearing once. Comments on this clone: The antigen remains undetermined.

The receptor comes from an adult with an advanced solid tumor such as melanoma, head and neck, liver or kidney cancer. Sequenced here: CD4+ or CD8+ T cells sorted from blood, sampled in a trial of the OX40 agonist ivuxolimab.

This CDR3 reads CASSQGRGPEQYF. As DNA, the CDR3 is TGTGCCAGCAGCCAAGGGCGCGGCCCCGAGCAGTACTTC. This chain connects TRBV5-2 to TRBJ2-7. TRBV5-2 counts as a pseudogene. This CDR3 contains 13 residues.